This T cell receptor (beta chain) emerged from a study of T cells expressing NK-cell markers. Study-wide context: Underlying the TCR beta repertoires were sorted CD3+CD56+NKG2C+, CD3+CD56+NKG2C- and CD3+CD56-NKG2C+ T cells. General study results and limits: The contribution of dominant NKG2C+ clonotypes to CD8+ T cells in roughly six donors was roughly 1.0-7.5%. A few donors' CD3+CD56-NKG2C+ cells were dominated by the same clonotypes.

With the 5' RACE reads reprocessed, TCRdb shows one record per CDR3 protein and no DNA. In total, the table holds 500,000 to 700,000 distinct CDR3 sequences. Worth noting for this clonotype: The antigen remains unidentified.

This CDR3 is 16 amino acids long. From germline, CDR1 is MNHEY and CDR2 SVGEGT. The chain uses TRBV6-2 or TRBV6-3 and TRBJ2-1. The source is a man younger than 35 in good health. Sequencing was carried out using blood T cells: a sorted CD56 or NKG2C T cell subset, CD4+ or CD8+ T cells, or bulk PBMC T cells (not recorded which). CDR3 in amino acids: CASSYSRSKNNNEQFF.